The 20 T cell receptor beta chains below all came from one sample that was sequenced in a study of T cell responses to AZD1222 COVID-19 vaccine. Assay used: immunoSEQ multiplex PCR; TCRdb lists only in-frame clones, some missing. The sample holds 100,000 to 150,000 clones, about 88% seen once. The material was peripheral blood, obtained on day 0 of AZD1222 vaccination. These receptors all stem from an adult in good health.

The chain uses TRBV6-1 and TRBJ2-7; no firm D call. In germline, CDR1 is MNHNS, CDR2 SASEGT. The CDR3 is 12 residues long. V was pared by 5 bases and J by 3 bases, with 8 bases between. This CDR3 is CASSYPNYEQYF. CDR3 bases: TGTGCCAGCAGTTATCCTAACTACGAGCAGTACTTC.

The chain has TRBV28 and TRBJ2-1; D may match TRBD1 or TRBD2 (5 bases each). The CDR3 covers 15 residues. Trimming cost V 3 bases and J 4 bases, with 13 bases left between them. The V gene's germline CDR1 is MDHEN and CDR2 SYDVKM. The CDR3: CASSFGTRPYNEQFF. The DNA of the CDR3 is TGTGCCAGCAGTTTTGGGACCCGACCTTACAATGAGCAGTTCTTC.

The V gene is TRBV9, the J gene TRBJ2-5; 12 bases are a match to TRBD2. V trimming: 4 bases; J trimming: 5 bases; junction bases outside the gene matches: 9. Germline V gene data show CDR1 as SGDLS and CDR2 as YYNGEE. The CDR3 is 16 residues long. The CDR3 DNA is TGTGCCAGCAGCACATCGACTAGCGGGAGTGGGGAGACCCAGTACTTC. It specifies CASSTSTSGSGETQYF.

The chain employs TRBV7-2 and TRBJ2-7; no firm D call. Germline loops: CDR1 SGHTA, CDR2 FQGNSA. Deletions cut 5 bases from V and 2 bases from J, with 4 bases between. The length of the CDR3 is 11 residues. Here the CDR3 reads CASSPAYEQYF. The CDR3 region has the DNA TGTGCCAGCAGCCCCGCCTACGAGCAGTACTTC. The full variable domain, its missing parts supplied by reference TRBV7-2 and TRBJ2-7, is GAGVSQSPSNKVTEKGKDVELRCDPISGHTALYWYRQSLGQGLEFLIYFQGNSAPDKSGLPSDRFSAERTGGSVSTLTIQRTQQEDSAVYLCASSPAYEQYFGPGTRLTVT.

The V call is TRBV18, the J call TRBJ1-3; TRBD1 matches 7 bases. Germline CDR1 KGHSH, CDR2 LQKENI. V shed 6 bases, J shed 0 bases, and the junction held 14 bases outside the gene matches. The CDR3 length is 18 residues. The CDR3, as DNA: TGTGCCAGCTCCCCCGCCATTACAGGGGCTCTCTCTGGAAACACCATATATTTT. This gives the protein CASSPAITGALSGNTIYF.

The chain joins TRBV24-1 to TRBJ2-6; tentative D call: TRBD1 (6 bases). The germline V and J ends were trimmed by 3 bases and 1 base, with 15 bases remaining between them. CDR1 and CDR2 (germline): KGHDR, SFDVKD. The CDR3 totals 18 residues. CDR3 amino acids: CATSDDRRGGSGANVLTF. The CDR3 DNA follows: TGTGCCACCAGTGATGACAGGCGAGGGGGTTCTGGGGCCAACGTCCTGACTTTC.

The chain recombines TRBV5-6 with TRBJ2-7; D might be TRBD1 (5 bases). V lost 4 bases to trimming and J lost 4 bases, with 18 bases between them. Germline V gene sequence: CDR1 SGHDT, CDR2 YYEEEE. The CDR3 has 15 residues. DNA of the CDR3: TGTGCCAGCAGCCACGCCCTCAGCGCAGGGTACGAGCAGTACTTC. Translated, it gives CASSHALSAGYEQYF.

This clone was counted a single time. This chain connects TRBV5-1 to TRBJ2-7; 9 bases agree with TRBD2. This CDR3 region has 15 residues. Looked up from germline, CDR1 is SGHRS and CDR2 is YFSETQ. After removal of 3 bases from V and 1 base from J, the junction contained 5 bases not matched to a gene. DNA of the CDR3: TGCGCCAGCAGCTCCAGTAGCGGGAGTTCCTACGAGCAGTACTTC. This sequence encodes CASSSSSGSSYEQYF. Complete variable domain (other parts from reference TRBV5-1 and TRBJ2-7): KAGVTQTPRYLIKTRGQQVTLSCSPISGHRSVSWYQQTPGQGLQFLFEYFSETQRNKGNFPGRFSGRQFSNSRSEMNVSTLELGDSALYLCASSSSSGSSYEQYFGPGTRLTVT.

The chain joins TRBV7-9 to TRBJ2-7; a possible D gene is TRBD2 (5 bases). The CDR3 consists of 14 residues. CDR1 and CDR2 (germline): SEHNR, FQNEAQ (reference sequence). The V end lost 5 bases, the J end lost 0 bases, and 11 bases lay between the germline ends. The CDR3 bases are TGTGCCAGCAGCACTAGTCTCTTCTCCTACGAGCAGTACTTC. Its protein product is CASSTSLFSYEQYF.

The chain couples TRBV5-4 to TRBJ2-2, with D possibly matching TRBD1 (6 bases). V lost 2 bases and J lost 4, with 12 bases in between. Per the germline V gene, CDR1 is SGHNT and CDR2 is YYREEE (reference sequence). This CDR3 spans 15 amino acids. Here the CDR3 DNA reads TGTGCCAGCAGCTTTGGGGGCTCGGGCACCGGGGAGCTGTTTTTT. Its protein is CASSFGGSGTGELFF.

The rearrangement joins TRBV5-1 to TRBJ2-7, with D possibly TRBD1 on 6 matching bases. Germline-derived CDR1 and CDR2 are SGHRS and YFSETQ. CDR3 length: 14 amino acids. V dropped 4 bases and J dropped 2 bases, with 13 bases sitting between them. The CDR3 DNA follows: TGCGCCAGCAGCGTACAGGGCTTAACCTACGAGCAGTACTTC. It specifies CASSVQGLTYEQYF.

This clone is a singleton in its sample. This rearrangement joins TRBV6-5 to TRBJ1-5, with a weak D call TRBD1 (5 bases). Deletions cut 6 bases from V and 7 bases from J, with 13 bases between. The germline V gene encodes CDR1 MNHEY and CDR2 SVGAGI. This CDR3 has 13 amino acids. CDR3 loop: CASSWDSDQPQHF. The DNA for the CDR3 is TGTGCCAGCAGCTGGGACTCGGACCAGCCCCAGCATTTT.

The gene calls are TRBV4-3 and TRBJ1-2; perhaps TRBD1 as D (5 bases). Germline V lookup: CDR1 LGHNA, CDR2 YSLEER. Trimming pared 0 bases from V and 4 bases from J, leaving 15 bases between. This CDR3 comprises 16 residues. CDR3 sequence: CASSQDSPGTGYGYTF. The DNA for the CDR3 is TGCGCCAGCAGCCAAGATAGCCCAGGGACCGGCTATGGCTACACCTTC.

The CDR3, as DNA: TGTGCCAGCAGTCGCAGGGATCACTATGGCTACACCTTC. The encoded protein is CASSRRDHYGYTF. This rearrangement joins TRBV28 to TRBJ1-2, with a weak D call TRBD1 (5 bases). The CDR3 has 13 residues. Germline-derived CDR1 and CDR2 are MDHEN and SYDVKM. Between the trimmed V and J ends, which lost 5 bases and 3 bases, there was a span of 10 bases.

The CDR3 DNA reads TGTGCCTGGAGTTTCGCGGGAGGGCCTAACACCGGGGAGCTGTTTTTT. Translated, it gives CAWSFAGGPNTGELFF. This chain joins TRBV30 and TRBJ2-2; TRBD2 matches 9 bases. J was trimmed by 2 bases and V by 2 bases; bases with no gene match: 6. The CDR3 loop spans 16 amino acids. Germline values: CDR1 GTSNPN, CDR2 SVGIG (reference sequence).

The CDR3 reads CASSQSLASSSYNEQFF. The CDR3 DNA reads as TGCGCCAGCAGCCAGAGCCTAGCGTCTAGCTCCTACAATGAGCAGTTCTTC. V is TRBV4-1 and J is TRBJ2-1; D may be TRBD2 (6 bases). Germline assignment: CDR1 MGHRA and CDR2 YSYEKL. The V and J ends lost 3 bases and 0 bases respectively, with 15 bases between them. The CDR3 covers 17 residues.

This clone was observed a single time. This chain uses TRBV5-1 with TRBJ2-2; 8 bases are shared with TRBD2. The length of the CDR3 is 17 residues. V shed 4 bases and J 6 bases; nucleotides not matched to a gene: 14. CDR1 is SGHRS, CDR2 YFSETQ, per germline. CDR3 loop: CASSRDTPGLGAGELFF. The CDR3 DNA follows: TGCGCCAGCAGCAGGGACACTCCGGGACTAGGCGCCGGGGAGCTGTTTTTT.

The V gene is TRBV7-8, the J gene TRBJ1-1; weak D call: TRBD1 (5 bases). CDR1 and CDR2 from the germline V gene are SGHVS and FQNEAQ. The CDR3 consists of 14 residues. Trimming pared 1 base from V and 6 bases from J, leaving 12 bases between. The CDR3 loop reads CASSLEEGSAEAFF. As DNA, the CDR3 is TGTGCCAGCAGCTTAGAGGAGGGGTCGGCTGAAGCTTTCTTT.

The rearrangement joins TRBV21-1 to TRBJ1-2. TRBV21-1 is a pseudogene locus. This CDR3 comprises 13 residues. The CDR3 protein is CASSLGEGNGYTF. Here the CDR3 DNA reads TGTGCCAGCAGCCTGGGGGAGGGGAATGGCTACACCTTC.

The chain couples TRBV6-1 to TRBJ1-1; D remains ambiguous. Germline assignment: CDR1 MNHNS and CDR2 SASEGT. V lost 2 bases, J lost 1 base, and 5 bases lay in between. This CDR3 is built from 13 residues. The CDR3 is CASSETGNTEAFF. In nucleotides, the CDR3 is TGTGCCAGCAGTGAAACGGGGAACACTGAAGCTTTCTTT.